Each of the 28 T cell receptor beta chains below was sequenced from the same sample in a study of CD8+CD57+ T cells in acquired aplastic anemia. Profiling that covered TCR beta VDJ and CDR3 relied on genomic DNA as its template. TCRdb called the reads again in MiXCR, with one record for every CDR3 protein. This table has hundreds of thousands of distinct CDR3 sequences, just under 70% appearing once. The sequencing input was sorted CD4+, CD8+, or CD8+CD57+ T cells (not recorded which) from PBMCs. The receptor set was obtained from a human donor in good health, serving as a control.

This clonotype has a count of ten or more. The V call is TRBV12-3 or TRBV12-4, the J call TRBJ2-7; D is perhaps TRBD1 or TRBD2 (6 bases each). This CDR3 is 12 amino acids long. V lost 6 bases and J lost 4, with 10 bases in between. The CDR3 is CASRQGLYEQYF. In nucleotides, the CDR3 is TGTGCCAGCAGACAGGGACTTTACGAGCAGTACTTC.

This clonotype was detected ten times or more. The gene calls are TRBV12-3 or TRBV12-4 and TRBJ1-5; D possibly corresponds to TRBD1 (6 bases). V was trimmed by 5 bases and J by 3 bases, leaving 8 bases between them. CDR3 size: 13 residues. Written as DNA, the CDR3 is TGTGCCAGCAGTGGACAGAACAATCAGCCCCAGCATTTT. Protein sequence: CASSGQNNQPQHF.

As regards this clonotype: At one end, the junction sequence differs from germline, possibly due to a read error. The genes are TRBV7-2 and TRBJ1-1; no reliable D call. Germline lookup yields CDR1 SGHTA and CDR2 FQGNSA. The CDR3 loop spans 14 amino acids. The CDR3 DNA is TGTGCCAGCAGCTCAGAGCCTTTGGCCTCTGAAGCATTCTTT. It yields the protein CASSSEPLASEAFF.

The chain joins TRBV18 to TRBJ1-3; D is uncertain. This CDR3 region has 14 residues. The germline gives CDR1 KGHSH, CDR2 LQKENI. Deletions cut 4 bases from V and 0 bases from J, with 7 bases between. The CDR3 spells CASSLQDSGNTIYF. The CDR3, as DNA: TGTGCCAGCTCACTTCAAGACTCTGGAAACACCATATATTTT. The entire variable domain, with the rest obtained from reference TRBV18 and TRBJ1-3, is as follows: NAGVMQNPRHLVRRRGQEARLRCSPMKGHSHVYWYRQLPEEGLKFMVYLQKENIIDESGMPKERFSAEFPKEGPSILRIQQVVRGDSAAYFCASSLQDSGNTIYFGEGSWLTVV.

The chain combines TRBV6-4 with TRBJ1-4, with a possible D match to TRBD1 (5 bases). Trimming left V 3 bases short and J 7 bases short, with 12 bases between. Germline V lookup: CDR1 MRHNA, CDR2 SNTAGT. The CDR3 covers 14 residues. The CDR3: CASSEEGAPEKLFF. In nucleotides, the CDR3 is TGTGCCAGCAGTGAAGAAGGGGCACCTGAAAAACTGTTTTTT.

V is TRBV5-1 and J is TRBJ1-4; no definite D call. Per the germline V gene, CDR1 is SGHRS and CDR2 is YFSETQ. The V end was cut by 0 bases, the J end by 3 bases, with 12 bases between. The CDR3 sequence is 16 residues long. DNA of the CDR3: TGCGCCAGCAGCTTGGTAGCGGTTCCTCCTAATGAAAAACTGTTTTTT. It yields the protein CASSLVAVPPNEKLFF.

The chain employs TRBV12-3 or TRBV12-4 and TRBJ2-3; no firm D call. The ends were cut back, 5 bases at V and 6 bases at J, with 9 bases in the middle. This CDR3 region has 12 residues. The CDR3 reads CASSVITDTQYF. CDR3 nucleotide sequence: TGTGCCAGCAGTGTGATCACGGATACGCAGTATTTT.

The V gene is TRBV7-9, the J gene TRBJ2-3; perhaps D is TRBD1 or TRBD2 (5 bases each). The CDR3 sequence is 14 residues long. V was pared by 8 bases and J by 6 bases, with 18 bases between. Germline V lookup: CDR1 SEHNR, CDR2 FQNEAQ (reference sequence). Here the CDR3 reads CASGIGTLMDTQYF. The CDR3 bases are TGTGCCAGCGGGATCGGGACCCTGATGGATACGCAGTATTTT.

This sequence joins TRBV10-2 and TRBJ2-7, with TRBD2 identical over 7 bases. The CDR3 is 15 amino acids. Germline V gene data show CDR1 as WSHSY and CDR2 as SAAADI. V was clipped by 5 bases and J by 4 bases; unmatched bases: 11. This CDR3 is CASSFQAPGGYEQYF. CDR3 bases: TGCGCCAGCAGTTTCCAGGCTCCCGGGGGGTACGAGCAGTACTTC.

On this clonotype: The junction differs from germline at one of its ends, possibly a read error. This rearrangement joins TRBV7-2 to TRBJ2-7; 7 bases line up with TRBD1. Per germline, CDR1 SGHTA and CDR2 FQGNSA. The CDR3 extends over 14 amino acids. The CDR3 bases are TGTGCCAGCAGCACCGGGACAGTATCCACTGAAGCTTTCTTC. Amino acid sequence: CASSTGTVSTEAFF.

The chain has TRBV6-6 and TRBJ1-1; D is uncertain. The V and J ends lost 2 bases and 1 base respectively, with 11 bases between them. The germline gives CDR1 MNHNY, CDR2 SVGAGI (reference sequence). The CDR3 spans 15 residues. The CDR3 spells CASSYPHSGNTEAFF. The CDR3 nucleotides read TGTGCCAGCAGTTACCCCCACTCAGGGAACACTGAAGCTTTCTTT.

This clonotype occurred many times. V usage is TRBV6-1 and J usage is TRBJ2-5; 10 bases match TRBD2. This CDR3 region has 15 residues. V dropped 4 bases and J dropped 1; count of bases not matched to a gene: 3. The germline V gene encodes CDR1 MNHNS and CDR2 SASEGT. CDR3 loop: CASSGLAGAQETQYF. The CDR3 DNA is TGTGCCAGCAGTGGCCTAGCGGGGGCCCAAGAGACCCAGTACTTC.

This clonotype was picked up one time. At one end, the junction sequence differs from germline, possibly due to a read error. This chain connects TRBV7-2 to TRBJ2-5; D unresolved. The CDR3 consists of 14 residues. Germline-derived CDR1 and CDR2 are SGHTA and FQGNSA. The chain's CDR3 is CASSNTRANEKLYF. The CDR3 coding sequence is TGTGCCAGCAGTAACACAAGGGCCAATGAAAAACTGTATTTC.

This clonotype has more than one count but fewer than ten. A much more abundant neighbour one base away suggests this may be a read error. The chain is built from TRBV12-3 or TRBV12-4 and TRBJ1-6; D perhaps matches TRBD1 (5 bases). The CDR3 is 16 residues long. The CDR3 coding sequence is TGTGCCAGCAGTCCGCCTGGGGGGGGGAGGTATTCACCCCTCCGCTTT. It translates to CASSPPGGGRYSPLRF.

A remark on this clonotype: Sequence at one end of the junction differs from germline and may be a read error. The V and J genes are TRBV7-2 and TRBJ1-1; D call uncertain. Germline CDR1 is SGHTA and CDR2 is FQGNSA. This CDR3 region has 16 residues. CDR3 coding DNA: TGCGCCAGCAGCCCGTGTGGAGCTACAGTGAACCCTGAAGCTTTCTTT. Encoded protein: CASSPCGATVNPEAFF.

The sample holds a few counts of this clonotype. One junction end does not reproduce the germline sequence, and a read error may be involved. V gene TRBV25-1 combines with J gene TRBJ2-1; TRBD2 aligns across 8 bases. The CDR3 is made up of 18 amino acids. Germline V gene lookup returns CDR1 MGHDK and CDR2 SYGVNS. CDR3 sequence: CVSSESGGGGFLYNEQFF. The CDR3 coding sequence is TGTGTCAGCAGTGAATCGGGAGGGGGGGGCTTCCTGTACAACGAGCAGTTCTTC.

This clonotype was counted ten times or more. The chain is built from TRBV3-1 and TRBJ2-1; D unclear. This CDR3 has 15 amino acids. Trimming took off 0 bases at V and 1 base at J, with 7 bases between the two ends. The germline V gene encodes CDR1 LGHDT and CDR2 YNNKEL (reference sequence). This CDR3 reads CASSQDGDSYNEQFF. CDR3 bases: TGTGCCAGCAGCCAAGATGGGGATTCCTACAATGAGCAGTTCTTC.

This clonotype has just one count. V gene TRBV24-1 combines with J gene TRBJ2-1; D gene ambiguous. The CDR3 length is 12 residues. Germline CDR1 and CDR2: KGHDR and SFDVKD. The V end was cut by 7 bases, the J end by 8 bases, with 11 bases between. The CDR3, as DNA: TGTGCCACCAGAGGATGGACGGATGAGCAGTTCTTC. Its translation is CATRGWTDEQFF.

The chain carries TRBV24-1 and TRBJ1-2; 8 bases line up with TRBD1. J lost 8 bases, V lost 4 bases, and 2 bases had no gene match. The CDR3 is made up of 12 amino acids. The germline V gene encodes CDR1 KGHDR and CDR2 SFDVKD. In DNA, the CDR3 is TGTGCCACCAGTGAACGACAGGGGGGCTACACCTTC. Its protein product is CATSERQGGYTF.

This clonotype was detected only once. The J gene is TRBJ2-3, the V gene TRBV7-6, with 8 positions matching TRBD2. The CDR3 length is 16 residues. Germline CDR1 reads SGHVS; CDR2 reads FNYEAQ. V shed 5 bases and J 5 bases; nucleotides not matched to a gene: 12. The CDR3 loop is CASSPGREGERDTQYF. CDR3 in DNA: TGTGCCAGCAGCCCCGGACGGGAGGGGGAGCGAGATACGCAGTATTTT.

In this sample, this clonotype turned up many times. The V call is TRBV19, the J call TRBJ1-2; 9 positions agree with TRBD1. The ends lost 6 bases at V and 7 bases at J; junction bases unmatched: 12. Germline-derived CDR1 and CDR2 are LNHDA and SQIVND (reference sequence). CDR3 length: 15 residues. CDR3 residues: CASRMQTQGAPGYTF. The CDR3 DNA is TGTGCCAGTAGGATGCAGACACAGGGGGCGCCTGGCTACACCTTC.

The chain carries TRBV5-6 and TRBJ2-7; 12 bases line up with TRBD1. This CDR3 is 16 amino acids long. The germline CDR1 and CDR2 sequences are SGHDT and YYEEEE. V lost 0 bases to trimming and J lost 7 bases; unmatched junction nucleotides: 8. The CDR3 spells CASSLAPGQGAWEQYF. CDR3 DNA sequence: TGTGCCAGCAGCTTGGCACCGGGACAGGGGGCATGGGAGCAGTACTTC.

The sample holds many counts of this clonotype. The chain joins TRBV12-3 or TRBV12-4 to TRBJ1-3; perhaps TRBD1 as D (5 bases). V lost 3 bases and J lost 1, with 13 bases in between. This CDR3 has 16 amino acids. CDR3 region: CASSFGRDQSGNTIYF. DNA of the CDR3: TGTGCCAGCAGTTTCGGGAGGGACCAATCTGGAAACACCATATATTTT.

This clonotype was recorded at least ten times. The chain couples TRBV10-3 to TRBJ2-1, with D hard to call. In germline, CDR1 is ENHRY, CDR2 SYGVKD. CDR3 length: 14 amino acids. With 0 bases removed from V and 5 bases from J, the gap between germline ends came to 8 bases. The CDR3 coding sequence is TGTGCCATCAGTGAGTCTTTTGCGAACAATGAGCAGTTCTTC. It translates to CAISESFANNEQFF.

At least ten counts were recorded for this clonotype. The rearrangement links TRBV27 to TRBJ2-5; no clear D gene. Germline loops: CDR1 MNHEY, CDR2 SMNVEV (reference sequence). The CDR3 has 13 residues. V was cut by 5 bases and J by 1 base, with 8 bases left in between. Here the CDR3 reads CASSPRTQETQYF. Written as DNA, the CDR3 is TGTGCCAGCAGTCCCCGGACCCAAGAGACCCAGTACTTC.

As concerns this clonotype: Germline is not matched at one junction end, which may reflect a read error. This chain connects TRBV9 to TRBJ1-5; 7 bases line up with TRBD1. CDR1 SGDLS and CDR2 YYNGEE come from the germline V gene. CDR3 length: 14 residues. CDR3 DNA: TGTGCCAGCAGCACCCGACAGGGCTCGGGCTACACCTATTTT. Encoded protein: CASSTRQGSGYTYF.

The chain recombines TRBV7-9 with TRBJ2-7, with 9 bases aligning to TRBD2. The V gene end was trimmed by 6 bases and the J gene end by 5 bases; junction bases not matched to a gene: 11. The CDR3 is 15 residues long. The germline V gene encodes CDR1 SEHNR and CDR2 FQNEAQ (reference sequence). CDR3 in DNA: TGTGCCAGCAGTTTTCTCGCGGGGGGGCCCAACGAGCAGTACTTC. This sequence encodes CASSFLAGGPNEQYF.

V usage is TRBV20-1 and J usage is TRBJ1-4; perhaps TRBD1 as D (6 bases). The V end was cut by 6 bases, the J end by 7 bases, with 21 bases between. The CDR3 spans 15 residues. Germline CDR1 is DFQATT and CDR2 is SNEGSKA (reference sequence). The DNA for the CDR3 is TGCAGTGCCAGCAGTTTACCGGGGGCGCGTGAAAAACTGTTTTTT. It specifies CSASSLPGAREKLFF.